This T cell receptor (beta chain) was captured by sequencing in a study of cytomegalovirus exposure and HLA in healthy donors. Study as a whole: A previous analysis identified 95 million to 120 million unique TCR beta sequences derived from roughly 190 million T cells. Genotyping showed roughly 86% of a few hundred donors falling in the Caucasian-associated ancestry cluster. Study-wide findings and caveats: As a later analysis showed, several of the most significant clusters appeared to be linked to common viral pathogens.

CDR3 length: 14 amino acids. Germline V gene lookup returns CDR1 MGHRA and CDR2 YSYEKL. Trimming removed 3 bases from V and 4 bases from J; junction bases left unmatched: 5. PCR involved 60 Vbeta and 13 Jbeta primers. Authors' analysis steps: In a later analysis, some 10 million of approximately 86 million unique beta chains occurred in at least two donors. Sequencing used immunoSEQ multiplex PCR; TCRdb keeps in-frame clones, though not all of them. D and trimming were read from the DNA, whereas the V and J calls and clone size are those reported in that table. The data contain about 170,000 clones, about three quarters of them singletons. Worth noting for this clone: Its antigen is still unknown.

Sequenced input: PBMCs. J is TRBJ1-2 and V is TRBV4-1; 7 bases agree with TRBD1. The TCR originated in a female donor in good health and CMV-seronegative. The CDR3 DNA follows: TGCGCCAGCAGCCATTCCTCAGGGGGCTATGGCTACACCTTC. As protein: CASSHSSGGYGYTF.